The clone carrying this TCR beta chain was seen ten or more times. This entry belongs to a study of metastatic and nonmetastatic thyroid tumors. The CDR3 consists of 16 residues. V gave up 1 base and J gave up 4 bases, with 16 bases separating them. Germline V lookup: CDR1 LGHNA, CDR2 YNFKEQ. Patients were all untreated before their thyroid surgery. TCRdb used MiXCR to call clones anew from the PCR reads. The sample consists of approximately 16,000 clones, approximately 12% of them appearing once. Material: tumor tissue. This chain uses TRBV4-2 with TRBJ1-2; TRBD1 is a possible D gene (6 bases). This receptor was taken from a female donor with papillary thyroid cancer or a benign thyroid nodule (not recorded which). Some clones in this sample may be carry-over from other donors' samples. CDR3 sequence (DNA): TGTGCCAGCAGCCAAGGAATTGGACAGTGGGGCTATGGCTACACCTTC. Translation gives CASSQGIGQWGYGYTF.